A selection of T cell receptor beta chains follows, all from one sample in a study of T-cell memory formation after mild COVID-19. MiXCR, run by TCRdb on the 5' RACE reads, gives a single entry per CDR3 protein. Among 430,000 or so distinct CDR3 sequences listed, about 23% were seen once. Material for sequencing was PBMCs or a T cell subset sorted from them (not recorded which). The receptors were gathered from an adult woman who had mild COVID-19 (a few samples of this study predate the infection). Cell type and time point are not known. Both conserved end residues are part of each CDR3. The D gene is left open where the match is weak. Part of the rows lack a size; the others show once, few, many or a class for expanded clones.

d_call,clone_size,v_call,j_call,cdr3_aa,cdr3_nt
.,many,TRBV9,TRBJ1-1,CASSVAANTEAFF,TGTGCCAGCAGCGTAGCTGCGAACACTGAAGCTTTCTTT
TRBD2,.,TRBV6-5,TRBJ2-2,CASSFGSPSGSTGELFF,TGTGCCAGCAGTTTTGGATCTCCTAGCGGGTCCACCGGGGAGCTGTTTTTT
.,.,TRBV6-5,TRBJ2-7,CASSLSGAHREQYF,TGTGCCAGCAGTCTATCAGGGGCCCACCGGGAGCAGTACTTC
TRBD2,few,TRBV6-2/TRBV6-3,TRBJ2-3,CASSQAGGPRTDTQYF,TGTGCCAGCAGCCAAGCGGGAGGGCCTAGGACAGATACGCAGTATTTT
TRBD2,.,TRBV15,TRBJ2-3,CATSRESGGWDTQYF,TGTGCCACCAGCAGAGAAAGCGGGGGGTGGGATACGCAGTATTTT
.,few,TRBV7-9,TRBJ2-2,CASSSYQGTGELFF,TGTGCCAGCAGCTCCTATCAAGGAACCGGGGAGCTGTTTTTT
TRBD2,few,TRBV7-8,TRBJ2-1,CASSLALELAGVEQFF,TGTGCCAGCAGCTTAGCGTTAGAGCTAGCGGGAGTTGAGCAGTTCTTC
.,.,TRBV3-1,TRBJ2-1,CASSPRTVTYNEQFF,TGTGCCAGCAGCCCCCGGACAGTGACCTACAATGAGCAGTTCTTC
TRBD1,.,TRBV7-9,TRBJ2-1,CASSFWTGLSYEQFF,TGTGCCAGCAGCTTCTGGACAGGGCTAAGCTATGAGCAGTTCTTC
TRBD1,.,TRBV12-3/TRBV12-4,TRBJ1-1,CASMLGTDLNTEAFF,TGTGCCAGCATGTTAGGGACAGACTTAAACACTGAAGCTTTCTTT
TRBD1,.,TRBV5-1,TRBJ2-1,CASSLGTGGTEQFF,TGCGCCAGCAGCTTGGGGACAGGGGGCACCGAGCAGTTCTTC
.,.,TRBV9,TRBJ2-7,CASSRGVSYEQYF,TGTGCCAGCAGCAGGGGGGTCTCCTACGAGCAGTACTTC
TRBD2,.,TRBV12-3/TRBV12-4,TRBJ2-1,CASSLLPRGGRLSYNEQFF,TGTGCCAGCAGTTTACTCCCAAGGGGCGGGAGGCTTTCCTACAATGAGCAGTTCTTC
TRBD2,many,TRBV7-8,TRBJ2-7,CASSPRIVTSGGSYEQYF,TGTGCCAGCAGCCCCCGGATAGTGACTAGCGGGGGGTCCTACGAGCAGTACTTC
.,few,TRBV7-9,TRBJ2-2,CASSLSGDGSTGELFF,TGTGCCAGCAGCTTATCAGGGGACGGAAGCACCGGGGAGCTGTTTTTT
TRBD2,.,TRBV12-3/TRBV12-4,TRBJ2-1,CASSFVPWASGVSSYNEQFF,TGTGCCAGCAGTTTTGTACCTTGGGCTAGCGGGGTTAGCTCCTACAATGAGCAGTTCTTC